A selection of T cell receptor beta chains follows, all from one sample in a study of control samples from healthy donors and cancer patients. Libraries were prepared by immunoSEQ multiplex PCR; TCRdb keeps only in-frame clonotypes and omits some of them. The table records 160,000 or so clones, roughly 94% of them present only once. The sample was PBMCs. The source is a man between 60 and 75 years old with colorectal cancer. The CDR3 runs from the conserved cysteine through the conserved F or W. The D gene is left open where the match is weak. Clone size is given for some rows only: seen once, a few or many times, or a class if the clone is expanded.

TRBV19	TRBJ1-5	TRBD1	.	CATRQGDQPQHF	TGTGCCACTCGACAGGGGGATCAGCCCCAGCATTTT
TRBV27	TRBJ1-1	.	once	CASRDLALNTEAFF	TGTGCCAGCAGAGACCTAGCCCTGAACACTGAAGCTTTCTTT
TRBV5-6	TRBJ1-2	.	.	CASSLTGLDGYTF	TGTGCCAGCAGCTTAACAGGGCTCGATGGCTACACCTTC
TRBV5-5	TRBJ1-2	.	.	CASSFKQDNGYTF	TGTGCCAGCAGCTTTAAGCAGGACAATGGCTACACCTTC
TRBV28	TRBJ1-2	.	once	CASSFGQPYGYTF	TGTGCCAGCAGTTTCGGACAGCCCTATGGCTACACCTTC
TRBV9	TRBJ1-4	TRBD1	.	CASSASGGSEKLFF	TGTGCCAGCAGCGCCTCAGGGGGCTCTGAAAAACTGTTTTTT
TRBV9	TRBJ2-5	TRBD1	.	CASSPGQGQETQYF	TGTGCCAGCAGCCCCGGACAGGGCCAAGAGACCCAGTACTTC
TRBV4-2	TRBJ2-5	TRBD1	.	CASSPLTGGRETQYF	TGTGCCAGCAGCCCCTTAACAGGGGGCAGGGAGACCCAGTACTTC
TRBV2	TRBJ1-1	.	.	CASSEDQGLNTEAFF	TGTGCCAGCAGTGAAGATCAGGGGTTGAACACTGAAGCTTTCTTT
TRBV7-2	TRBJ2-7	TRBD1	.	CASSLGGTGPYEQYF	TGTGCCAGCAGCTTAGGTGGGACAGGGCCCTACGAGCAGTACTTC
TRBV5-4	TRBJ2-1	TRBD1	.	CASSLGGDRGFNEQFF	TGTGCCAGCAGTTTGGGAGGGGACAGGGGGTTCAATGAGCAGTTCTTC
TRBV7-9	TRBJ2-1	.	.	CASSLFAGKQDEQFF	TGTGCCAGCAGCTTATTTGCAGGGAAGCAGGATGAGCAGTTCTTC
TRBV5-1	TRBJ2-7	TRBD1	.	CASSLGTGLREQYF	TGCGCCAGCAGCTTGGGGACAGGGCTGCGCGAGCAGTACTTC
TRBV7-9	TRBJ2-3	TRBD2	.	CASSFSGGAVPQYF	TGTGCCAGCAGCTTTAGCGGGGGGGCCGTACCGCAGTATTTT
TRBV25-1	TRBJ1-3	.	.	CASSVTGTSLSGNTIYF	TGTGCCAGCAGTGTCACCGGGACTTCCCTCTCTGGAAACACCATATATTTT
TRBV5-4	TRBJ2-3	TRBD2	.	CASSLEGGSTDTQYF	TGTGCCAGCAGCCTGGAGGGAGGGAGCACAGATACGCAGTATTTT
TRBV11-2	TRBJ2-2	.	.	CASSLVTRELGELFF	TGTGCCAGCAGCTTAGTGACCAGGGAACTCGGGGAGCTGTTTTTT
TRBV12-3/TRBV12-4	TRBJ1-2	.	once	CASSLGPNYGYTF	TGTGCCAGCAGTTTGGGACCTAACTATGGCTACACCTTC
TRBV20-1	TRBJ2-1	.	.	CSASWNNEQFF	TGCAGTGCTAGCTGGAACAATGAGCAGTTCTTC
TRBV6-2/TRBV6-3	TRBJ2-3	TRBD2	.	CASSQTLTSSTDTQYF	TGTGCCAGCAGTCAGACCCTGACTAGCAGCACAGATACGCAGTATTTT
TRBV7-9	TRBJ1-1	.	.	CASSIRNMNTEAFF	TGTGCCAGCAGCATCAGGAATATGAACACTGAAGCTTTCTTT
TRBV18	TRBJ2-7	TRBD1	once	CASSRIGTGSYEQYF	TGTGCCAGCTCACGGATCGGGACAGGGTCATACGAGCAGTACTTC
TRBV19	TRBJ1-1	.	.	CASSPFVDSLMNTEAFF	TGTGCCAGTAGTCCTTTCGTTGACAGTTTAATGAACACTGAAGCTTTCTTT
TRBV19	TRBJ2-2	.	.	CASRLGAGELFF	TGTGCCAGTAGGCTAGGGGCCGGGGAGCTGTTTTTT
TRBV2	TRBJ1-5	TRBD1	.	CASTEGQGHQPQHF	TGTGCCAGCACCGAGGGACAGGGTCATCAGCCCCAGCATTTT
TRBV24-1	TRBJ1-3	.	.	CATSDPGPGNTIYF	TGTGCCACCAGTGATCCCGGGCCTGGAAACACCATATATTTT
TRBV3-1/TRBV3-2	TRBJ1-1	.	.	CASSLFTGTRLGTEAFF	TGTGCCAGCAGCCTTTTTACAGGGACTCGTTTGGGAACTGAAGCTTTCTTT
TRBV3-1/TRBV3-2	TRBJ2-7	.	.	CASSHQGRRRGEQYF	TGTGCCAGCAGCCACCAGGGGAGACGCAGGGGCGAGCAGTACTTC
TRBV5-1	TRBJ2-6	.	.	CASSSEALMGVGSGANVLTF	TGCGCCAGCAGCTCGGAGGCCCTGATGGGGGTAGGGTCTGGGGCCAACGTCCTGACTTTC
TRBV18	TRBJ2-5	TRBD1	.	CASSPIPRQGATEETQYF	TGTGCCAGCTCACCAATCCCCCGACAGGGGGCCACCGAAGAGACCCAGTACTTC
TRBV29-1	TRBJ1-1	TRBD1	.	CSVADITGVFTEAFF	TGCAGCGTCGCAGATATTACAGGGGTTTTCACTGAAGCTTTCTTT
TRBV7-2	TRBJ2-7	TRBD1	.	CASSPGTGMSEQYF	TGTGCCAGCAGCCCCGGGACAGGGATGAGCGAGCAGTACTTC
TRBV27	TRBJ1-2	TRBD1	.	CASSWAGTENYGYTF	TGTGCCAGCAGTTGGGCCGGGACAGAGAACTATGGCTACACCTTC
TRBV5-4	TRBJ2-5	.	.	CASSSTPRETQYF	TGTGCCAGCAGTTCGACTCCCCGGGAGACCCAGTACTTC
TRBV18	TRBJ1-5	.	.	CASSPVGGGSNQPQHF	TGTGCCAGCTCACCGGTAGGGGGTGGGAGCAATCAGCCCCAGCATTTT
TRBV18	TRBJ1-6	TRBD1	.	CASSLRTGGDNSPLHF	TGTGCCAGCTCGCTACGGACAGGGGGTGATAATTCACCCCTCCACTTT
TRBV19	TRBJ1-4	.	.	CASSMGGGAGEKLFF	TGTGCCAGTAGTATGGGCGGGGGGGCCGGTGAAAAACTGTTTTTT
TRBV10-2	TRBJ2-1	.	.	CASSEAYNEQFF	TGCGCCAGCAGTGAGGCCTACAATGAGCAGTTCTTC
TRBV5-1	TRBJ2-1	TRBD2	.	CASSRTSGSYNEQFF	TGCGCCAGCAGCCGGACTAGCGGTTCCTACAATGAGCAGTTCTTC
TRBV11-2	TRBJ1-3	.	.	CASSLGPSGNTIYF	TGTGCCAGCAGCTTAGGACCCTCTGGAAACACCATATATTTT